These 18 T cell receptor beta chains originate from one sample sequenced in a study of vaccination and CD4 T cells after COVID-19. These receptors are not linked to any known antigen. Once obtained from cultured CD4+ T cells, the DNA was sequenced using the Oncomine TCR Beta short-read assay. TCRdb reanalysed the PCR reads using MiXCR and keeps one entry per CDR3 protein. The repertoire includes some 10,000 distinct CDR3 sequences, 50% to 60% of them detected once, and about a fifth sits in the top ten. Treatment denoted: approximately 11-day PBMC culture with coronavirus spike peptide pools or control peptides (ViraFEST assay). Sequenced input: CD4+ T cells from blood, cultured in vitro. The origin of the receptors is a human donor who had recovered from COVID-19.

This sequence joins TRBV18 and TRBJ2-3; possibly TRBD1 for D (5 bases). This CDR3 is 15 amino acids long. The V end lost 4 bases, the J end lost 2 bases, and 13 bases lay between the germline ends. Germline assignment: CDR1 KGHSH and CDR2 LQKENI. The chain's CDR3 is CASSRQQAVTDTQYF. The DNA for the CDR3 is TGTGCCAGCTCACGACAGCAGGCAGTCACAGATACGCAGTATTTT. Full variable domain (remainder filled in from reference TRBV18 and TRBJ2-3): NAGVMQNPRHLVRRRGQEARLRCSPMKGHSHVYWYRQLPEEGLKFMVYLQKENIIDESGMPKERFSAEFPKEGPSILRIQQVVRGDSAAYFCASSRQQAVTDTQYFGPGTRLTVL.

The chain combines TRBV2 with TRBJ2-5, with 9 bases fitting TRBD2. CDR1 is SNHLY and CDR2 is FYNNEI in the germline V gene. V dropped 8 bases and J dropped 4; count of bases not matched to a gene: 11. The CDR3 runs 15 residues. The CDR3 protein is CASYSSGDPRETQYF. Written as DNA, the CDR3 is TGTGCCAGCTACTCTAGCGGGGATCCCCGAGAGACCCAGTACTTC.

V is TRBV7-2 and J is TRBJ2-5, with 7 bases that match TRBD2. CDR3 size: 16 residues. Trimming took 2 bases from V and 10 from J; bases not matched to a gene: 16. Germline CDR1 reads SGHTA; CDR2 reads FQGNSA. The CDR3 nucleotides read TGTGCCAGCAGCTTAAGCCTGTGGGGGGGTAATCGGGACCAGTACTTC. The encoded protein is CASSLSLWGGNRDQYF.

This chain uses TRBV6-5 with TRBJ2-3; tentative D call: TRBD2 (6 bases). Germline V gene sequence: CDR1 MNHEY, CDR2 SVGAGI. Between the trimmed V and J ends, which lost 2 bases and 4 bases, there was a span of 13 bases. The CDR3 totals 15 residues. CDR3 residues: CASSYGGLYADTQYF. CDR3 DNA: TGTGCCAGCAGTTACGGGGGGTTATACGCAGATACGCAGTATTTT.

The V and J genes are TRBV6-1 and TRBJ1-1; D perhaps matches TRBD1 (5 bases). The germline CDR1 and CDR2 sequences are MNHNS and SASEGT. The CDR3 has 14 residues. V was trimmed by 8 bases and J by 6 bases, leaving 19 bases between them. The CDR3 nucleotides are TGTGCCAGCGACGTGCTCACAGGAGGCGCTGAAGCTTTCTTT. Its translation is CASDVLTGGAEAFF.

The J gene is TRBJ1-6, the V gene TRBV6-1; D might be TRBD1 (5 bases). The CDR3 sequence is 15 residues long. Germline CDR1 and CDR2: MNHNS and SASEGT. Trimming removed 6 bases at V and 7 bases at J, with 16 bases between. DNA for the CDR3: TGTGCCAGCAGACTTAGACAGCTGCAAAATTCACCCCTCCACTTT. Translation: CASRLRQLQNSPLHF.

This chain uses TRBV12-3 or TRBV12-4 with TRBJ1-1; the match to TRBD1 covers 8 bases. The CDR3 loop spans 14 amino acids. After removal of 3 bases from V and 5 bases from J, the junction contained 5 bases not matched to a gene. The CDR3: CASSFGQGKTEAFF. The CDR3 nucleotides are TGTGCCAGCAGTTTCGGACAGGGAAAAACTGAAGCTTTCTTT.

V and J are TRBV7-2 and TRBJ2-1; D tentatively fits TRBD1 or TRBD2 (5 bases each). Germline-derived CDR1 and CDR2 are SGHTA and FQGNSA. The CDR3 extends over 15 amino acids. Trimming cost V 3 bases and J 0 bases, with 9 bases left between them. The CDR3 DNA sequence: TGTGCCAGCAGCTTGGGACCCAGCTCCTACAATGAGCAGTTCTTC. Translating it yields CASSLGPSSYNEQFF.

The chain is built from TRBV11-2 and TRBJ1-2; tentatively, D is TRBD1 (5 bases). Trimming took off 6 bases at V and 4 bases at J, with 12 bases between the two ends. This CDR3 region has 13 residues. The V gene's germline CDR1 is SGHAT and CDR2 FQNNGV. This chain's CDR3 is CASSRGGPYGYTF. CDR3 nucleotide sequence: TGTGCCAGCAGTAGGGGCGGGCCCTATGGCTACACCTTC.

The chain combines TRBV11-3 with TRBJ2-1; 8 bases align to TRBD1. Germline values: CDR1 SGHNT, CDR2 YENEEA. V lost 5 bases to trimming and J lost 0 bases; unmatched junction nucleotides: 6. The CDR3 runs to 16 residues. The CDR3 sequence: CASSKQGAVSYNEQFF. CDR3 sequence (DNA): TGTGCCAGCAGCAAGCAGGGGGCCGTCTCCTACAATGAGCAGTTCTTC.

The chain joins TRBV20-1 to TRBJ1-2; D not certain. CDR3 length equals 10 residues. The germline V gene has CDR1 DFQATT and CDR2 SNEGSKA (reference sequence). The CDR3 sequence is CSGGWNGYTF. DNA for the CDR3: TGCAGCGGCGGGTGGAATGGCTACACCTTC.

This clonotype was seen only a few times. The chain recombines TRBV14 with TRBJ2-3, with unresolved D. The CDR3 has 13 amino acids. From germline, CDR1 is SGHDN and CDR2 FVKESK. Deletions cut 5 bases from V and 0 bases from J, with 6 bases between. The CDR3 protein is CASSAGSTDTQYF. DNA of the CDR3: TGTGCCAGCAGCGCAGGTAGCACAGATACGCAGTATTTT.

The J gene is TRBJ1-3, the V gene TRBV7-9, with D possibly matching TRBD1 (5 bases). Germline-derived CDR1 and CDR2 are SEHNR and FQNEAQ (reference sequence). V dropped 7 bases and J dropped 8 bases, with 15 bases sitting between them. The CDR3 is made up of 13 amino acids. The CDR3 spells CASTSTERDTIYF. The CDR3, as DNA: TGTGCCAGCACCTCGACAGAGCGGGACACCATATATTTT.

The chain couples TRBV10-3 to TRBJ2-7, with D perhaps TRBD1 (6 bases). CDR3 length: 14 amino acids. Germline CDR1 and CDR2: ENHRY and SYGVKD. Trimming cost V 5 bases and J 5 bases, with 16 bases left between them. CDR3 coding DNA: TGTGCCATCAGTTTGGAGTCAGGGGCTCACGAGCAGTACTTC. Protein sequence: CAISLESGAHEQYF.

CDR3 protein: CASSYAGTGGREQYF. The CDR3 region has the DNA TGTGCCAGTAGTTATGCCGGGACAGGGGGCAGAGAGCAGTACTTC. This sequence joins TRBV19 and TRBJ2-7; TRBD1 matches 12 bases. In germline, CDR1 is LNHDA, CDR2 SQIVND (reference sequence). The CDR3 contains 15 residues. Losses at the gene ends were 5 bases for V and 7 bases for J; bases not matched to a gene: 9.

The chain employs TRBV18 and TRBJ1-1; TRBD1 is a possible D gene (6 bases). Trimming removed 3 bases from V and 6 bases from J, with 23 bases in between. CDR1 KGHSH and CDR2 LQKENI come from the germline V gene. CDR3 size: 17 residues. CDR3: CASSPRTLATGGAEAFF. As DNA, the CDR3 is TGTGCCAGCTCACCTCGAACGCTCGCCACGGGGGGCGCTGAAGCTTTCTTT. Full variable domain (outside the CDR3, taken from reference TRBV18 and TRBJ1-1): NAGVMQNPRHLVRRRGQEARLRCSPMKGHSHVYWYRQLPEEGLKFMVYLQKENIIDESGMPKERFSAEFPKEGPSILRIQQVVRGDSAAYFCASSPRTLATGGAEAFFGQGTRLTVV.

By proportion, this clonotype is medium-sized. The chain joins TRBV7-2 to TRBJ1-1; D uncertain. The length of the CDR3 is 14 residues. The V end was cut by 5 bases, the J end by 0 bases, with 10 bases between. CDR1 and CDR2 from the germline V gene are SGHTA and FQGNSA. CDR3 residues: CASSPSTLNTEAFF. The CDR3 DNA sequence: TGTGCCAGCAGCCCCTCGACACTGAACACTGAAGCTTTCTTT.

This clonotype was counted between two and nine times. This CDR3 reads CASSVGPHYEQYF. The CDR3 nucleotides read TGTGCCAGCAGTGTGGGACCCCACTACGAGCAGTACTTC. This chain joins TRBV2 and TRBJ2-7; D may match TRBD1 or TRBD2 (5 bases each). V shed 4 bases and J shed 3 bases, with 10 bases lying between them. The CDR3 has 13 amino acids. Looked up from germline, CDR1 is SNHLY and CDR2 is FYNNEI.